Reported below is one TCR beta chain. The sample holds many counts of this clonotype. Its antigen specificity is not known. No base quality values were provided; no much bigger clone lies one nucleotide off. The data stem from a study of T-cell reconstitution after alpha-beta-depleted transplantation in children (dated by TCRdb to 2016 to 2017). For the study in its entirety: T-cell immune reconstitution after TCRalphabeta/CD19-depleted allogeneic hematopoietic cell transplantation in children was quantitatively tracked in the study by means of TCR repertoire profiling. Summary of the overall study and its limitations: The frequencies of hyperexpanded clones fell over the following months, and after one year, T-cell counts and TCRbeta diversity were mostly attributed to newly produced T cells. In some patients, the high TCRbeta diversity seen at day 60 was put down to recipient T cells and intrathymic progenitors that had survived conditioning. About two months after transplant, the apparently early recovery of alphabetaT-cell counts reportedly depended on just several hundred clones that had expanded rapidly and came from non-depleted graft cells.

Reading from cysteine to phenylalanine, the CDR3 counts 15 amino acids. The entry retains the CDR3 DNA only, 45 bases that are in frame from base 1. The germline V gene supplies CDR1 MDHEN and CDR2 SYDVKM. Clipping removes 5 bases from V and 2 bases from J, with 6 as the unmatched junction base count. The method behind the library was PCR. Data came from an Illumina HiSeq 2500. TCR library preparation used molecular barcoding, with unique molecular identifiers applied to normalize quantification of the TCRbeta repertoire. TCRdb reran the public reads through fastp at Q25 and MiXCR, keeping productive beta chains. Each CDR3 protein gets just one entry, which takes the most common genes and DNA from the rows behind it. The table for this sample lists about 590,000 distinct CDR3 sequences; roughly 13% of them were counted only once. Around 2.2% of the sample is in the top ten clones. What the treatment or condition label conveys for this sample: allogeneic hematopoietic cell transplantation with graft depleted of TCRalphabeta T cells and CD19 B cells. The transplant recipients were children given TCRalphabeta/CD19-depleted allogeneic hematopoietic cell grafts.

The chain was built from TRBV28 and TRBJ2-7; TRBD2 fits 10 bases in the junction. This receptor was obtained from a male patient under 18 who had a stem cell transplant for acute myeloid leukemia, so the T cells may come from the graft donor. The material was PBMCs, mostly from graft donor cells, obtained 360 days after TCRalphabeta/CD19-depleted stem cell transplant. The CDR3 has the sequence CASSPGTSAAYEQYF. The nucleotide sequence reads as follows: TGTGCCAGCAGTCCAGGGACTAGCGCTGCCTACGAGCAGTACTTC.